These 30 T cell receptor beta chains came from one sample sequenced in a study of response to subunit inactivated influenza vaccine. TCRdb reprocessed the RT-PCR reads via MiXCR and lists one record per CDR3 protein. Among about 540,000 distinct CDR3 sequences, approximately 20% were seen once, and the ten largest hold 2.8%. The sample also formed part of further work on T cells expressing NK-cell markers. That work contributes: 5'RACE template switching built TCR beta cDNA with unique molecular identifiers.

Source: CD4+ T cells sorted from PBMCs, taken 11 to 12 days after vaccination. Every receptor here comes from a man aged 50 or older who received an inactivated influenza vaccine.

The genes are TRBV2 and TRBJ1-6, with 8 bases identical to TRBD1. Trimming cost V 7 bases and J 7 bases; bases outside gene matches: 15. The CDR3 has 17 amino acids. The germline CDR1 and CDR2 sequences are SNHLY and FYNNEI. CDR3 sequence: CASIPSGRGLKNSPLHF. The DNA of the CDR3 is TGTGCCAGCATACCGAGCGGCAGGGGGCTTAAGAATTCACCCCTCCACTTT.

The chain carries TRBV12-3 or TRBV12-4 and TRBJ2-5; D may be TRBD1 (8 bases). CDR3 length equals 15 residues. Trimming stripped 3 bases from V and 5 bases from J, with 16 bases between. DNA for the CDR3: TGTGCCAGCAGTTTCCAGGACAGGGAGGGCGAGACCCAGTACTTC. This gives the protein CASSFQDREGETQYF.

This clonotype was picked up many times. The CDR3 is CASSLVGEQFF. The CDR3 DNA reads as TGTGCCAGCAGTTTAGTGGGAGAGCAGTTCTTC. The V call is TRBV12-3 or TRBV12-4, the J call TRBJ2-1, with D unresolved. The V end was cut by 1 base, the J end by 10 bases, with 5 bases between. The CDR3 contains 11 residues.

This clonotype was detected a few times. J is TRBJ1-2 and V is TRBV6-6, with D perhaps matching TRBD1 (5 bases). Looked up from germline, CDR1 is MNHNY and CDR2 is SVGAGI (reference sequence). V was clipped by 5 bases and J by 6 bases, with 13 bases between them. This CDR3 spans 13 amino acids. CDR3 protein: CASSRRSGDGYTF. For the CDR3, the DNA is TGTGCCAGCAGTAGACGTTCGGGGGATGGCTACACCTTC.

This chain uses TRBV7-6 with TRBJ2-5; TRBD1 aligns across 7 bases. CDR1 is SGHVS, CDR2 FNYEAQ, per germline. The CDR3 runs 16 residues. After removal of 5 bases from V and 5 bases from J, the junction contained 14 bases not matched to a gene. CDR3 region: CASSPRLQGSIETQYF. The CDR3 DNA reads TGTGCCAGCAGCCCTCGACTACAGGGGAGTATTGAGACCCAGTACTTC. Looking up the rest from reference TRBV7-6 and TRBJ2-5 gives the full variable domain: GAGVSQSPRYKVTKRGQDVALRCDPISGHVSLYWYRQALGQGPEFLTYFNYEAQQDKSGLPNDRFSAERPEGSISTLTIQRTEQRDSAMYRCASSPRLQGSIETQYFGPGTRLLVL.

This clonotype appeared once. The chain is built from TRBV6-5 and TRBJ2-7, with TRBD1 matching 7 bases. V was clipped by 1 base and J by 3 bases; unmatched bases: 6. This CDR3 comprises 15 residues. The V gene's germline CDR1 is MNHEY and CDR2 SVGAGI. The CDR3 sequence: CASSYYTGVGYEQYF. CDR3 in DNA: TGTGCCAGCAGTTACTATACAGGGGTTGGCTACGAGCAGTACTTC.

This clonotype showed up many times. V and J are TRBV4-1 and TRBJ2-7; TRBD2 matches 8 bases. This CDR3 has 19 amino acids. V dropped 3 bases and J dropped 4; count of bases not matched to a gene: 20. From germline, CDR1 is MGHRA and CDR2 YSYEKL. CDR3 bases: TGCGCCAGCAGCCATTTACTAGCGGACCCAAGAAGAGGGGTTTACGAGCAGTACTTC. Translation: CASSHLLADPRRGVYEQYF.

The gene calls are TRBV7-3 and TRBJ2-2, with no clear D. The CDR3 has 14 amino acids. V was shortened by 5 bases and J by 3 bases, with 10 bases between the two germline ends. CDR1 is SGHTA and CDR2 is FQGTGA in the germline V gene. In nucleotides, the CDR3 is TGTGCCAGCAGCCCATCACAAGACACCGGGGAGCTGTTTTTT. As protein: CASSPSQDTGELFF.

The rearrangement joins TRBV3-1 to TRBJ2-2; 8 positions match TRBD1. Germline V CDR1 and CDR2: LGHDT, YNNKEL (reference sequence). Trimming removed 1 base from V and 4 bases from J; junction bases left unmatched: 5. This CDR3 region has 16 residues. CDR3 loop: CASSQVVQGATGELFF. CDR3 nucleotides: TGTGCCAGCAGCCAAGTTGTTCAGGGGGCCACCGGGGAGCTGTTTTTT. Complete variable domain (other parts from reference TRBV3-1 and TRBJ2-2): DTAVSQTPKYLVTQMGNDKSIKCEQNLGHDTMYWYKQDSKKFLKIMFSYNNKELIINETVPNRFSPKSPDKAHLNLHINSLELGDSAVYFCASSQVVQGATGELFFGEGSRLTVL.

The V call is TRBV3-1, the J call TRBJ2-3, with D uncertain. Deletions cut 0 bases from V and 0 bases from J, with 10 bases between. Per germline, CDR1 LGHDT and CDR2 YNNKEL (reference sequence). This CDR3 has 16 residues. This CDR3 reads CASSQDLGHSTDTQYF. DNA of the CDR3: TGTGCCAGCAGCCAAGATCTGGGCCATAGCACAGATACGCAGTATTTT.

In DNA form, the CDR3 reads TGTGCCAGCAGCTTAAACACAGGGATGCGGAACGAGCAGTACTTC. This encodes CASSLNTGMRNEQYF. This chain links TRBV7-9 with TRBJ2-7; D might be TRBD1 (6 bases). The V gene lost 2 bases and the J gene lost 5 bases, with 16 bases spanning the gap. The germline V gene encodes CDR1 SEHNR and CDR2 FQNEAQ (reference sequence). This CDR3 region has 15 residues.

In this sample, this clonotype turned up many times. The V gene is TRBV6-2 or TRBV6-3, the J gene TRBJ1-5, with D tentatively TRBD1 (5 bases). Germline V gene sequence: CDR1 MNHEY, CDR2 SVGEGT. Between the trimmed V and J ends, which lost 0 bases and 11 bases, there was a span of 14 bases. This CDR3 comprises 14 residues. The CDR3 is CASSYSMGPRAQHF. CDR3 coding DNA: TGTGCCAGCAGTTACTCGATGGGCCCCAGGGCCCAGCATTTT.

This clonotype was counted between two and nine times. This sequence joins TRBV20-1 and TRBJ2-5, with 9 nucleotides matching TRBD2. V shed 3 bases and J 5 bases; nucleotides not matched to a gene: 10. The CDR3 totals 15 residues. Germline V gene data show CDR1 as DFQATT and CDR2 as SNEGSKA (reference sequence). CDR3 in amino acids: CSARRLAGSWETQYF. In nucleotides, the CDR3 is TGCAGTGCTAGGAGGCTAGCGGGGTCATGGGAGACCCAGTACTTC.

The J gene is TRBJ2-7, the V gene TRBV12-3 or TRBV12-4; tentative D call: TRBD2 (6 bases). Trimming left V 7 bases short and J 4 bases short, with 17 bases between. The CDR3 extends over 14 amino acids. CDR3 loop: CASTAGLFLYEQYF. The CDR3 DNA reads as TGTGCCAGCACCGCGGGGCTTTTCCTATACGAGCAGTACTTC.

This clonotype has at least ten counts. The CDR3 bases are TGTGCCAGCAGCGCCCGAGGGGGGGGCCCTTACGAGCAGTACTTC. Its translation is CASSARGGGPYEQYF. The chain carries TRBV7-2 and TRBJ2-7; D may be TRBD2 (7 bases). This CDR3 is 15 amino acids long. V lost 5 bases to trimming and J lost 4 bases, with 18 bases between them. Per germline, CDR1 SGHTA and CDR2 FQGNSA.

This rearrangement joins TRBV20-1 to TRBJ2-7; D possibly corresponds to TRBD2 (6 bases). Trimming removed 6 bases from V and 4 bases from J, with 16 bases in between. Looked up from germline, CDR1 is DFQATT and CDR2 is SNEGSKA (reference sequence). The CDR3 covers 13 residues. CDR3 nucleotides: TGCAGTGCGCCGGGAGTAGGGCGTTACGAGCAGTACTTC. Translated: CSAPGVGRYEQYF.

J is TRBJ2-1 and V is TRBV6-1; a weak D match, TRBD1 (5 bases). With 5 bases removed from V and 10 bases from J, the gap between germline ends came to 21 bases. Germline loops: CDR1 MNHNS, CDR2 SASEGT. The CDR3 runs to 15 residues. The DNA of the CDR3 is TGTGCCAGCAGTATAAGCAGGGCGCCGCCTGAGGAGCAGTTCTTC. It is translated as CASSISRAPPEEQFF.

The genes are TRBV6-1 and TRBJ1-1; no clear D gene. CDR1 and CDR2 from the germline V gene are MNHNS and SASEGT. V lost 2 bases to trimming and J lost 3 bases, with 13 bases between them. CDR3 size: 15 residues. The CDR3 region has the DNA TGTGCCAGCAGTGAAAATCGTGGCACCTACACTGAAGCTTTCTTT. This translates into CASSENRGTYTEAFF.

The chain joins TRBV28 to TRBJ2-7; weak D call: TRBD2 (6 bases). V lost 2 bases, J lost 4 bases, and 15 bases lay in between. Germline V lookup: CDR1 MDHEN, CDR2 SYDVKM. This CDR3 has 15 residues. The CDR3: CASSLRLAVGYEQYF. In nucleotides, the CDR3 is TGTGCCAGCAGTTTACGCTTAGCGGTAGGGTACGAGCAGTACTTC.

In this sample, this clonotype turned up a few times. This chain connects TRBV30 to TRBJ2-7; 8 nucleotides match TRBD2. The germline CDR1 and CDR2 sequences are GTSNPN and SVGIG (reference sequence). CDR3 length: 14 residues. The V and J ends lost 0 bases and 4 bases, in that order; junction bases with no gene match: 5. CDR3 sequence reads: CAWSVRLAGYEQYF. The CDR3 DNA follows: TGTGCCTGGAGTGTACGGCTAGCGGGTTACGAGCAGTACTTC.

This clonotype was recorded many times. V is TRBV29-1 and J is TRBJ2-5; D may be TRBD1 (5 bases). The CDR3 contains 11 residues. The germline CDR1 and CDR2 sequences are SQVTM and ANQGSEA. The V end lost 3 bases, the J end lost 5 bases, and 7 bases lay between the germline ends. This chain's CDR3 is CSVEPGETQYF. The DNA of the CDR3 is TGCAGCGTTGAGCCAGGGGAGACCCAGTACTTC. The whole variable domain, filled in from reference TRBV29-1 and TRBJ2-5, reads SAVISQKPSRDICQRGTSLTIQCQVDSQVTMMFWYRQQPGQSLTLIATANQGSEATYESGFVIDKFPISRPNLTFSTLTVSNMSPEDSSIYLCSVEPGETQYFGPGTRLLVL.

This clonotype was seen repeatedly, ten times or more. The chain joins TRBV7-2 to TRBJ2-2; TRBD1 agrees at 9 bases. Germline V lookup: CDR1 SGHTA, CDR2 FQGNSA. V shed 5 bases and J 0 bases; nucleotides not matched to a gene: 4. This CDR3 region has 16 residues. In DNA form, the CDR3 reads TGTGCCAGCAGCCTCCGGACAGGGGCGAACACCGGGGAGCTGTTTTTT. Translation gives CASSLRTGANTGELFF.

This sequence joins TRBV11-1 and TRBJ2-7, with D unclear. Germline CDR1 reads SGHAT; CDR2 reads FQDESV (reference sequence). This CDR3 has 15 residues. Deletions cut 3 bases from V and 0 bases from J, with 12 bases between. The CDR3 coding sequence is TGTGCCAGCAGCTTGGATCAGGTGGACTCCTACGAGCAGTACTTC. Amino acid sequence: CASSLDQVDSYEQYF.

The chain uses TRBV20-1 and TRBJ1-5, with a tentative D call TRBD1 (6 bases). V lost 7 bases and J 4 bases, leaving 11 bases between the germline ends. CDR3 length: 12 amino acids. Germline-derived CDR1 and CDR2 are DFQATT and SNEGSKA (reference sequence). CDR3 in amino acids: CSVYRVNQPQHF. For the CDR3, the DNA is TGCAGTGTCTACAGGGTTAATCAGCCCCAGCATTTT.

V is TRBV10-3 and J is TRBJ2-7; TRBD1 or TRBD2 may be the D gene (7 bases each). The germline gives CDR1 ENHRY, CDR2 SYGVKD. V was trimmed by 9 bases and J by 2 bases, leaving 14 bases between them. This CDR3 is built from 13 residues. In DNA, the CDR3 is TGTGCCATACACCAGGGGGGGGCCTACGAGCAGTACTTC. Protein sequence: CAIHQGGAYEQYF.

The V gene is TRBV6-5, the J gene TRBJ2-7; possible D gene TRBD2, 5 bases. The CDR3 has 15 amino acids. V was pared by 6 bases and J by 4 bases, with 19 bases between. In germline, CDR1 is MNHEY, CDR2 SVGAGI. CDR3 DNA sequence: TGTGCCAGCAGGTATACTAGTAACGGTCCATACGAGCAGTACTTC. It specifies CASRYTSNGPYEQYF.

This chain uses TRBV7-9 with TRBJ1-1; 7 nucleotides align to TRBD1. Germline CDR1 reads SEHNR; CDR2 reads FQNEAQ (reference sequence). The junction had 5 bases not matched to a gene; V was cut back by 2 bases and J by 2 bases. The length of the CDR3 is 15 residues. The CDR3 region has the DNA TGTGCCAGCAGCTTACTGACAGGGTATAACACTGAAGCTTTCTTT. Translating gives CASSLLTGYNTEAFF.

This clonotype was detected a few times. The rearrangement joins TRBV6-1 to TRBJ2-5, with TRBD2 as a possible D gene (5 bases). The CDR3 spans 14 residues. Trimming shortened V by 6 bases and J by 5 bases, and 16 bases separated the two germline ends. Germline assignment: CDR1 MNHNS and CDR2 SASEGT. In DNA, the CDR3 is TGTGCCAGCAGGGCCTCCGGAGGTATGGAGACCCAGTACTTC. Protein: CASRASGGMETQYF.

This clonotype has a handful of counts. The chain combines TRBV5-1 with TRBJ1-6, with D possibly matching TRBD1 (5 bases). V lost 5 bases, J lost 6 bases, and 15 bases lay in between. Germline CDR1 and CDR2: SGHRS and YFSETQ. The CDR3 sequence is 15 residues long. The DNA for the CDR3 is TGCGCCAGCAGGTCCCGGGACGGTCTTAATTCACCCCTCCACTTT. It yields the protein CASRSRDGLNSPLHF.

This clonotype showed up just a few times. The chain links TRBV5-1 to TRBJ2-1; D gene unclear. This CDR3 comprises 15 residues. V gave up 4 bases and J gave up 4 bases, with 15 bases separating them. From germline, CDR1 is SGHRS and CDR2 YFSETQ. In DNA form, the CDR3 reads TGCGCCAGCAGCGTAGCCGGGCGTACGTACAATGAGCAGTTCTTC. Protein product: CASSVAGRTYNEQFF.